These T cell receptor beta chains were read from a single sample in a study of shared clonotypes between healthy human individuals. Clones were read by immunoSEQ multiplex PCR, and TCRdb kept only the in-frame ones, dropping some. The sample holds about 2,500,000 clones, around nine tenths seen once. The sample taken for sequencing was naive CD4+ T cells sorted from blood. The source of these receptors is a man in his late teens or twenties in good health. The CDR3 runs from the conserved cysteine through the conserved F or W. The D gene is left open where the match is weak. Clone size is shown for a subset of rows, as once, few, many or a class of expanded clone.

D: -; size: -; J: TRBJ1-4; V: TRBV4-3; DNA: TGCGCCAGCAGCCAAGATTTTTACGAAAAACTGTTTTTT; CDR3: CASSQDFYEKLFF
D: -; size: -; J: TRBJ2-3; V: TRBV6-6; DNA: TGTGCCAGCAGACCGCCGGGCGAGAGGAGCACAGATACGCAGTATTTT; CDR3: CASRPPGERSTDTQYF
D: -; size: -; J: TRBJ1-5; V: TRBV27; DNA: TGTGCCAGCAGGTCTAGGGGCAATCAGCCCCAGCATTTT; CDR3: CASRSRGNQPQHF
D: TRBD2; size: -; J: TRBJ2-2; V: TRBV9; DNA: TGTGCCAGCAGCGTAGGACTAGCGGGAGGCACCGGGGAGCTGTTTTTT; CDR3: CASSVGLAGGTGELFF
D: -; size: -; J: TRBJ1-2; V: TRBV7-9; DNA: TGTGCCAGCAGCTTACAGGGCGGCGCTGGCTACACCTTC; CDR3: CASSLQGGAGYTF
D: -; size: -; J: TRBJ2-7; V: TRBV5-1; DNA: TGCGCCAGCAGCGTCCAGGGTGAAGTGGCCTACGAGCAGTACTTC; CDR3: CASSVQGEVAYEQYF
D: TRBD1; size: -; J: TRBJ1-2; V: TRBV18; DNA: TGTGCCAGCTCACGACAAATGCCGGGACAGGGCTCCACTAACTATGGCTACACCTTC; CDR3: CASSRQMPGQGSTNYGYTF
D: -; size: once; J: TRBJ1-1; V: TRBV7-9; DNA: TGTGCCAGCAGCTTAACATATTCCACTGAAGCTTTCTTT; CDR3: CASSLTYSTEAFF
D: -; size: -; J: TRBJ2-7; V: TRBV6-5; DNA: TGTGCCAGCAGTCAACAGGGAGGGGGCGAGCAGTACTTC; CDR3: CASSQQGGGEQYF
D: -; size: once; J: TRBJ2-1; V: TRBV7-8; DNA: TGTGCCAGCAGCTTAGGGGGCCTAGCCGGGAAGGTCCACAATGAGCAGTTCTTC; CDR3: CASSLGGLAGKVHNEQFF
D: -; size: once; J: TRBJ2-7; V: TRBV6-1; DNA: TGTGCCAGCAGTGAAGTTCCATACGGGGTGTCCTACGAGCAGTACTTC; CDR3: CASSEVPYGVSYEQYF
D: TRBD2; size: -; J: TRBJ2-7; V: TRBV5-6; DNA: TGTGCCAGCAGCTCCGGGACTAGCGCGGCCTACGAGCAGTACTTC; CDR3: CASSSGTSAAYEQYF
D: TRBD1; size: -; J: TRBJ2-7; V: TRBV5-1; DNA: TGCGCCAGCAGCTTGGAGGCAGGGGGCGGGTACGAGCAGTACTTC; CDR3: CASSLEAGGGYEQYF
D: TRBD1; size: -; J: TRBJ2-1; V: TRBV29-1; DNA: TGCAGCGTCGGGACAGGGCTAGTCAATGAGCAGTTCTTC; CDR3: CSVGTGLVNEQFF
D: -; size: -; J: TRBJ2-1; V: TRBV18; DNA: TGTGCCAGCTCAACCCCAGGGGAGAAGGGCAACAATGAGCAGTTCTTC; CDR3: CASSTPGEKGNNEQFF
D: -; size: -; J: TRBJ2-2; V: TRBV4-3; DNA: TGCGCCAGCAGCCAAGATTTGGTGAACACCGGGGAGCTGTTTTTT; CDR3: CASSQDLVNTGELFF
D: -; size: -; J: TRBJ2-1; V: TRBV11-2; DNA: TGTGCCAGCAGCTCAATTAGGGGGATAGTAGATGAGCAGTTCTTC; CDR3: CASSSIRGIVDEQFF
D: -; size: -; J: TRBJ1-5; V: TRBV9; DNA: TGTGCCAGCAGCGTAGCTGAGGGGGATCAGCCCCAGCATTTT; CDR3: CASSVAEGDQPQHF
D: -; size: once; J: TRBJ1-1; V: TRBV25-1; DNA: TGTGCCAGCAGTGAAAAACGAGGCGCTGAAGCTTTCTTT; CDR3: CASSEKRGAEAFF
D: TRBD2; size: -; J: TRBJ2-3; V: TRBV5-1; DNA: TGCGCCAGCAGCTGGGGGACTAGCGGGGATACTAGCACAGATACGCAGTATTTT; CDR3: CASSWGTSGDTSTDTQYF
D: -; size: -; J: TRBJ1-3; V: TRBV7-9; DNA: TGTGCCAGCAGCCTTTTAACGCCGGGCTCTGGAAACACCATATATTTT; CDR3: CASSLLTPGSGNTIYF
D: -; size: -; J: TRBJ1-4; V: TRBV2; DNA: TGTGCCAGCCGTCTTCTCCCGGCAACTAATGAAAAACTGTTTTTT; CDR3: CASRLLPATNEKLFF
D: TRBD1; size: -; J: TRBJ2-7; V: TRBV4-3; DNA: TGCGCCAGCAGCCAAGAAGGGACAGTTTCCTACGAGCAGTACTTC; CDR3: CASSQEGTVSYEQYF
D: -; size: once; J: TRBJ1-2; V: TRBV15; DNA: TGTGCCACCAGCAGAGATAGTGGCATGCTTTTGGGCTACACCTTC; CDR3: CATSRDSGMLLGYTF
D: -; size: -; J: TRBJ2-1; V: TRBV5-4; DNA: TGTGCCAGCAGCTTGAGACCCAATGAGCAGTTCTTC; CDR3: CASSLRPNEQFF
D: -; size: -; J: TRBJ2-5; V: TRBV7-9; DNA: TGTGCCAGCAGCGTAGGTACAGGGTTGGGGGAGACCCAGTACTTC; CDR3: CASSVGTGLGETQYF
D: -; size: -; J: TRBJ1-6; V: TRBV2; DNA: TGTGCCAGCATCAGGAGTGGGGTCGAAAATTCACCCCTCCACTTT; CDR3: CASIRSGVENSPLHF
D: -; size: -; J: TRBJ2-7; V: TRBV27; DNA: TGTGCCAGCAGTCCTACTCCGGGACGGAGATTAGGTGCCTACGAGCAGTACTTC; CDR3: CASSPTPGRRLGAYEQYF
D: TRBD2; size: -; J: TRBJ2-5; V: TRBV7-2; DNA: TGTGCCAGCAGCTTAGACGGACTAGAGAAAGAGACCCAGTACTTC; CDR3: CASSLDGLEKETQYF
D: TRBD1; size: -; J: TRBJ2-7; V: TRBV18; DNA: TGTGCCAGCTCACCACCGGGGACAGGGGGCGACGAGCAGTACTTC; CDR3: CASSPPGTGGDEQYF
D: TRBD1; size: -; J: TRBJ2-2; V: TRBV5-4; DNA: TGTGCCAGCAGCTCTTGGACAGGTCCGAACACCGGGGAGCTGTTTTTT; CDR3: CASSSWTGPNTGELFF
D: TRBD2; size: -; J: TRBJ2-2; V: TRBV2; DNA: TGTGCCAGCAAAGGCCCACTAGCGGGCTACACCGGGGAGCTGTTTTTT; CDR3: CASKGPLAGYTGELFF
D: -; size: -; J: TRBJ2-3; V: TRBV5-5; DNA: TGTGCCAGCAGCTTGGTGGGGGAAGATACGCAGTATTTT; CDR3: CASSLVGEDTQYF
D: -; size: -; J: TRBJ1-2; V: TRBV18; DNA: TGTGCCAGCTCACCACCCGACAGCCTTAACTATGGCTACACCTTC; CDR3: CASSPPDSLNYGYTF
D: -; size: -; J: TRBJ2-2; V: TRBV7-9; DNA: TGTGCCAGCAGCTTTGGCTCTTACACCGGGGAGCTGTTTTTT; CDR3: CASSFGSYTGELFF
D: TRBD2; size: -; J: TRBJ2-3; V: TRBV7-2; DNA: TGTGCCAGCAGCTCGGGGACTAGCGGGAGACGAGATACGCAGTATTTT; CDR3: CASSSGTSGRRDTQYF
D: TRBD2; size: -; J: TRBJ2-2; V: TRBV11-1; DNA: TGTGCCAGCAGCTTTAAGCTAGCGGGAGCCGGGGAGCTGTTTTTT; CDR3: CASSFKLAGAGELFF
D: TRBD1; size: -; J: TRBJ1-2; V: TRBV13; DNA: TGTGCCAGCACCCTCCGGGACAGGGGTCGCGGGGGCTACACCTTC; CDR3: CASTLRDRGRGGYTF
D: TRBD2; size: -; J: TRBJ2-7; V: TRBV10-2; DNA: TGCGCCAGCAGTTTCCCCTCAAACGGGAGGGCCTGGTCCTACGAGCAGTACTTC; CDR3: CASSFPSNGRAWSYEQYF
D: -; size: -; J: TRBJ1-5; V: TRBV28; DNA: TGTGCCAGCAGTTTGCTCGGGCAGCCCCAGCATTTT; CDR3: CASSLLGQPQHF
D: -; size: -; J: TRBJ1-3; V: TRBV30; DNA: TGTGCCTTCGGCTCTGGAAACACCATATATTTT; CDR3: CAFGSGNTIYF
D: -; size: -; J: TRBJ1-1; V: TRBV28; DNA: TGTGCCAGCAGTTCTTCCGGGACGGTAAGGGGAGCTTTCTTT; CDR3: CASSSSGTVRGAFF
D: -; size: -; J: TRBJ1-1; V: TRBV7-9; DNA: TGTGCCAGCAGCTTAGCGGGGGGGCGCGTCACTGAAGCTTTCTTT; CDR3: CASSLAGGRVTEAFF
D: -; size: -; J: TRBJ1-3; V: TRBV7-9; DNA: TGTGCCAGCAGCTCCAGGGCTTTTGGAAACACCATATATTTT; CDR3: CASSSRAFGNTIYF
D: -; size: -; J: TRBJ2-5; V: TRBV14; DNA: TGTGCCAGCAGCCAAACAGAGACCCAGTACTTC; CDR3: CASSQTETQYF
D: TRBD2; size: -; J: TRBJ2-1; V: TRBV7-2; DNA: TGTGCCAGCAGCTTAGAGTCTCTAGCGGGAGGGCCCTATGAGCAGTTCTTC; CDR3: CASSLESLAGGPYEQFF
D: -; size: -; J: TRBJ2-7; V: TRBV7-9; DNA: TGTGCCAGCAGCCTTCAAAGATACGAGCAGTACTTC; CDR3: CASSLQRYEQYF
D: TRBD1; size: few; J: TRBJ1-1; V: TRBV18; DNA: TGTGCCAGCTCAGACAGGGGTGGAAAGCCTGAAGCTTTCTTT; CDR3: CASSDRGGKPEAFF
D: -; size: -; J: TRBJ2-3; V: TRBV4-1; DNA: TGCGCCAGCAGCCAAGGACAGGCGAGCACAGATACGCAGTATTTT; CDR3: CASSQGQASTDTQYF
D: -; size: -; J: TRBJ1-1; V: TRBV6-5; DNA: TGTGCCAGCAGCCGCCCCAAGAGTTTTGAAGCTTTCTTT; CDR3: CASSRPKSFEAFF
D: -; size: -; J: TRBJ1-4; V: TRBV15; DNA: TGTGCCACCAGCAGAGTAGTGGTTGGGGAAAAACTGTTTTTT; CDR3: CATSRVVVGEKLFF
D: TRBD2; size: -; J: TRBJ2-7; V: TRBV5-1; DNA: TGCGCCAGCAGCCCCGAAGGTAGGCGGGGGGAAGAGCAGTACTTC; CDR3: CASSPEGRRGEEQYF
D: -; size: -; J: TRBJ1-1; V: TRBV27; DNA: TGTGCCAGCAGTTCAAGGGGTTCCTACGGTGAAGCTTTCTTT; CDR3: CASSSRGSYGEAFF
D: -; size: once; J: TRBJ2-7; V: TRBV5-6; DNA: TGTGCCAGCAGCTTGGACAGGAACTTCATCAAGCAGTACTTC; CDR3: CASSLDRNFIKQYF
D: TRBD1; size: -; J: TRBJ2-7; V: TRBV6-1; DNA: TGTGCCAGCAGGACCGGACAGGCTTCCTACGAGCAGTACTTC; CDR3: CASRTGQASYEQYF